A single sample gave rise to the 25 T cell receptor beta chains below, sequenced in a study of PD-1 blockade in classical Hodgkin lymphoma (dated by TCRdb to 2020 to 2021). The library was built by means of the immunoSEQ multiplex PCR assay. The table was pulled from immuneACCESS by TCRdb, which kept in-frame rearrangements only. Such tables lose some clones; where checked, under half of the loss comes from unresolved V genes, and the rest has no known cause. Across this sample there are fewer than 20,000 clones, with 65% to 80% seen only once. Clones ranked in the top ten supply about 1.9% of the sample. The time point label here, explained by the study, means: cycle 4 day 1 (C4D1), after more than five weeks of nivolumab. Every trial patient had relapsed after autologous stem cell transplantation, and cohorts A, B and C differed in prior brentuximab vedotin exposure. Magnetic negative selection with a Miltenyi CD4+ T cell isolation kit was used to purify CD4+ T cells from thawed PBMCs.

Sequenced here: CD4+ T cells from blood, sampled before the fourth cycle of nivolumab. The receptors were gathered from a human donor with classical Hodgkin lymphoma.

This clone was found a few times. V gene TRBV27 combines with J gene TRBJ2-7; TRBD2 agrees at 9 bases. The CDR3 has 15 residues. In germline, CDR1 is MNHEY, CDR2 SMNVEV (reference sequence). Trimming at V came to 1 base and at J to 3 bases, leaving 4 bases not matched to a gene. CDR3 in amino acids: CASSLLASGNYEQYF. CDR3 sequence (DNA): TGTGCCAGCAGTTTATTGGCTAGCGGGAACTACGAGCAGTACTTC.

The table lists this clone with a count of one. The chain joins TRBV5-4 to TRBJ2-7; 9 positions match TRBD2. CDR3 length: 16 amino acids. The ends lost 1 base at V and 3 bases at J; junction bases unmatched: 8. CDR1 and CDR2 from the germline V gene are SGHNT and YYREEE (reference sequence). The CDR3 DNA sequence: TGTGCCAGCAGCTTGATAGGGAGGACTAGCGTCTACGAGCAGTACTTC. Protein sequence: CASSLIGRTSVYEQYF.

The genes are TRBV29-1 and TRBJ2-1, with 7 bases that match TRBD1. CDR3 length: 14 residues. V lost 5 bases to trimming and J lost 1 base; unmatched junction nucleotides: 5. CDR1 is SQVTM and CDR2 is ANQGSEA in the germline V gene. CDR3 sequence reads: CSVFAGGSYNEQFF. The CDR3 coding sequence is TGCAGCGTTTTCGCAGGGGGTTCCTACAATGAGCAGTTCTTC.

The rearrangement links TRBV4-1 to TRBJ2-7, with a possible D match to TRBD1 (6 bases). V lost 2 bases and J 1 base, leaving 9 bases between the germline ends. The CDR3 runs 14 residues. Germline V CDR1 and CDR2: MGHRA, YSYEKL. For the CDR3, the DNA is TGCGCCAGCAGCCAACGCGGACAGTCCTACGAGCAGTACTTC. Translation: CASSQRGQSYEQYF.

This rearrangement joins TRBV19 to TRBJ2-4; TRBD1 or TRBD2 may be the D gene (5 bases each). In germline, CDR1 is LNHDA, CDR2 SQIVND (reference sequence). CDR3 length: 17 amino acids. Trimming shortened V by 0 bases and J by 7 bases, and 19 bases separated the two germline ends. CDR3 in amino acids: CASSIDLPGQGNNIQYF. Here the CDR3 DNA reads TGTGCCAGTAGTATAGATCTTCCGGGGCAGGGAAACAACATTCAGTACTTC.

The chain links TRBV18 to TRBJ2-5; D may correspond to TRBD1 or TRBD2 (6 bases each). This CDR3 has 13 amino acids. Deletions cut 9 bases from V and 4 bases from J, with 15 bases between. From germline, CDR1 is KGHSH and CDR2 LQKENI. The CDR3 spells CASQGPEGETQYF. CDR3 in DNA: TGTGCCAGTCAGGGGCCGGAGGGAGAGACCCAGTACTTC.

V gene TRBV4-1 combines with J gene TRBJ1-4, with D possibly TRBD1 on 5 matching bases. The CDR3 extends over 16 amino acids. Germline V gene data show CDR1 as MGHRA and CDR2 as YSYEKL. Trimming took off 1 base at V and 8 bases at J, with 17 bases between the two ends. In DNA form, the CDR3 reads TGCGCCAGCAGCCAAGCTCGGGACTCCGGACGGGAAAAACTGTTTTTT. Translation: CASSQARDSGREKLFF.

This chain joins TRBV4-1 and TRBJ2-1; TRBD2 matches 12 bases. This CDR3 is 15 amino acids long. Losses at the gene ends were 4 bases for V and 5 bases for J; bases not matched to a gene: 3. Per the germline V gene, CDR1 is MGHRA and CDR2 is YSYEKL. The CDR3 spells CASSLGLAGHNEQFF. The CDR3 nucleotides are TGCGCCAGCAGCCTTGGACTAGCGGGACACAATGAGCAGTTCTTC.

The chain carries TRBV27 and TRBJ2-2; 9 nucleotides agree with TRBD1. The germline V gene has CDR1 MNHEY and CDR2 SMNVEV (reference sequence). The CDR3 runs to 16 residues. Unmatched junction bases numbered 6, after V lost 6 bases and J lost 1 base. In DNA, the CDR3 is TGTGCCAGCAGACGAGGGGACAGGGTGAACACCGGGGAGCTGTTTTTT. Translation gives CASRRGDRVNTGELFF.

This chain connects TRBV4-2 to TRBJ1-5, with 8 bases lining up with TRBD1. Trimming cost V 1 base and J 0 bases; bases outside gene matches: 8. Germline CDR1 LGHNA, CDR2 YNFKEQ. The CDR3 sequence is 18 residues long. CDR3 nucleotide sequence: TGTGCCAGCAGCCAAGCCCCGACAGGGGCGATTAGCAATCAGCCCCAGCATTTT. Its translation: CASSQAPTGAISNQPQHF.

A few counts support this clone. CDR3 sequence: CASVLTPSLNQPQHF. The CDR3 region has the DNA TGTGCCAGCGTCCTCACACCCTCCCTCAATCAGCCCCAGCATTTT. This chain connects TRBV6-4 to TRBJ1-5; D is ambiguous. The length of the CDR3 is 15 residues. V was trimmed by 8 bases and J by 3 bases, leaving 17 bases between them. CDR1 is MRHNA and CDR2 is SNTAGT in the germline V gene.

This clone was detected only once. J is TRBJ2-7 and V is TRBV7-2; D gene ambiguous. CDR1 is SGHTA, CDR2 FQGNSA, per germline. The CDR3 sequence is 15 residues long. V lost 1 base, J lost 0 bases, and 10 bases lay in between. CDR3 in DNA: TGTGCCAGCAGCTTAGATTCCACAGCCTCCTACGAGCAGTACTTC. Residues: CASSLDSTASYEQYF. Drawing the rest from reference TRBV7-2 and TRBJ2-7, the complete variable domain is GAGVSQSPSNKVTEKGKDVELRCDPISGHTALYWYRQSLGQGLEFLIYFQGNSAPDKSGLPSDRFSAERTGGSVSTLTIQRTQQEDSAVYLCASSLDSTASYEQYFGPGTRLTVT.

CDR3 loop: CASSTGAGTYEQYF. As DNA, the CDR3 is TGTGCCAGCAGTACCGGGGCGGGTACCTACGAGCAGTACTTC. The chain couples TRBV9 to TRBJ2-7; D may be TRBD1 or TRBD2 (5 bases each). The V gene lost 5 bases and the J gene lost 2 bases, with 14 bases spanning the gap. The CDR3 runs 14 residues. The germline V gene has CDR1 SGDLS and CDR2 YYNGEE. Filled out from reference TRBV9 and TRBJ2-7, the complete variable domain reads DSGVTQTPKHLITATGQRVTLRCSPRSGDLSVYWYQQSLDQGLQFLIQYYNGEERAKGNILERFSAQQFPDLHSELNLSSLELGDSALYFCASSTGAGTYEQYFGPGTRLTVT.

V gene TRBV18 combines with J gene TRBJ2-7; 9 nucleotides line up with TRBD2. The CDR3 loop spans 13 amino acids. Looked up from germline, CDR1 is KGHSH and CDR2 is LQKENI. With 6 bases clipped from V and 6 bases from J, the junction kept 6 bases outside the gene matches. CDR3: CASSRGLALEQYF. Written as DNA, the CDR3 is TGTGCCAGCTCGAGGGGACTAGCCCTCGAGCAGTACTTC.

The chain employs TRBV7-6 and TRBJ1-4; 9 bases are shared with TRBD1. Germline V lookup: CDR1 SGHVS, CDR2 FNYEAQ. This CDR3 is built from 16 residues. The ends lost 0 bases at V and 6 bases at J; junction bases unmatched: 5. The CDR3 DNA is TGTGCCAGCAGCTTAGCGGCCGGGACAGGGTATGAAAAACTGTTTTTT. It yields the protein CASSLAAGTGYEKLFF. The complete variable domain, with remaining parts taken from reference TRBV7-6 and TRBJ1-4, reads GAGVSQSPRYKVTKRGQDVALRCDPISGHVSLYWYRQALGQGPEFLTYFNYEAQQDKSGLPNDRFSAERPEGSISTLTIQRTEQRDSAMYRCASSLAAGTGYEKLFFGSGTQLSVL.

This rearrangement joins TRBV7-2 to TRBJ2-1; 9 positions match TRBD2. The CDR3 consists of 15 residues. The ends lost 2 bases at V and 10 bases at J; junction bases unmatched: 9. From germline, CDR1 is SGHTA and CDR2 FQGNSA. CDR3 sequence: CASSLSGLASREQFF. Here the CDR3 DNA reads TGTGCCAGCAGCTTATCCGGACTAGCGTCCCGAGAGCAGTTCTTC.

The chain has TRBV5-1 and TRBJ2-5; 9 bases fit TRBD2. V was clipped by 4 bases and J by 5 bases; unmatched bases: 6. The germline CDR1 and CDR2 sequences are SGHRS and YFSETQ. CDR3 length: 14 residues. The CDR3 DNA reads as TGCGCCAGCAGCCTTAGCGGGAGTCGTGAGACCCAGTACTTC. Translating it yields CASSLSGSRETQYF. Using reference TRBV5-1 and TRBJ2-5 for the parts outside the CDR3, the full variable domain is KAGVTQTPRYLIKTRGQQVTLSCSPISGHRSVSWYQQTPGQGLQFLFEYFSETQRNKGNFPGRFSGRQFSNSRSEMNVSTLELGDSALYLCASSLSGSRETQYFGPGTRLLVL.

This clone turned up a few times. The V and J genes are TRBV7-9 and TRBJ2-7; possibly TRBD2 for D (6 bases). V was trimmed by 3 bases and J by 7 bases, leaving 19 bases between them. The CDR3 has 15 residues. The V gene's germline CDR1 is SEHNR and CDR2 FQNEAQ (reference sequence). The CDR3 nucleotides read TGTGCCAGCAGCTTGCTGCCGGGAGTTTTAGGTGAGCAGTACTTC. Amino acid sequence: CASSLLPGVLGEQYF.

In this sample, this clone turned up once. The gene calls are TRBV7-6 and TRBJ2-7; 9 bases are shared with TRBD2. This CDR3 has 18 residues. Germline assignment: CDR1 SGHVS and CDR2 FNYEAQ. V dropped 1 base and J dropped 3; count of bases not matched to a gene: 13. This CDR3 is CASSLGTSETSSLYEQYF. CDR3 sequence (DNA): TGTGCCAGCAGCTTAGGGACTAGCGAGACTTCCTCTCTCTACGAGCAGTACTTC.

This chain connects TRBV6-5 to TRBJ2-1; D is possibly TRBD1 (6 bases). The CDR3 has 15 residues. Germline CDR1 MNHEY, CDR2 SVGAGI. V was cut by 5 bases and J by 4 bases, with 15 bases left in between. CDR3 coding DNA: TGTGCCAGCAGTCCCCTGGGGGCCTCTTACAATGAGCAGTTCTTC. Translated: CASSPLGASYNEQFF.

The V gene is TRBV27, the J gene TRBJ1-1, with D perhaps TRBD1 (6 bases). Germline lookup yields CDR1 MNHEY and CDR2 SMNVEV (reference sequence). The CDR3 runs to 19 residues. Trimming took 4 bases from V and 1 from J, leaving 25 bases between them. The CDR3: CASSSDRRGGRAENTEAFF. The CDR3 DNA follows: TGTGCCAGCAGTTCAGATAGAAGGGGGGGCAGGGCAGAGAACACTGAAGCTTTCTTT.

The chain joins TRBV19 to TRBJ2-1, with TRBD2 matching 15 bases. This CDR3 comprises 22 residues. V trimming: 0 bases; J trimming: 0 bases; junction bases outside the gene matches: 12. From germline, CDR1 is LNHDA and CDR2 SQIVND (reference sequence). As DNA, the CDR3 is TGTGCCAGTAGTATAGAGGGCCCCGGACTAGCGGGAGGGCCGAGCTCCTACAATGAGCAGTTCTTC. Protein: CASSIEGPGLAGGPSSYNEQFF.

The chain combines TRBV15 with TRBJ2-1; D is perhaps TRBD1 (6 bases). Germline V gives CDR1 LNHNV, CDR2 YYDKDF (reference sequence). Trimming took off 0 bases at V and 3 bases at J, with 12 bases between the two ends. This CDR3 region has 16 residues. The CDR3 spells CATSREGRGNYNEQFF. CDR3 nucleotide sequence: TGTGCCACCAGCAGAGAGGGCAGGGGAAACTACAATGAGCAGTTCTTC.

The chain links TRBV28 to TRBJ1-1; TRBD1 might be the D (5 bases). CDR1 is MDHEN and CDR2 is SYDVKM in the germline V gene. This CDR3 spans 14 amino acids. Between the trimmed V and J ends, which lost 7 bases and 1 base, there was a span of 13 bases. CDR3 region: CASTKDSQNTEAFF. CDR3 coding DNA: TGTGCCAGCACCAAAGACAGCCAGAACACTGAAGCTTTCTTT. Full variable domain (remainder filled in from reference TRBV28 and TRBJ1-1): DVKVTQSSRYLVKRTGEKVFLECVQDMDHENMFWYRQDPGLGLRLIYFSYDVKMKEKGDIPEGYSVSREKKERFSLILESASTNQTSMYLCASTKDSQNTEAFFGQGTRLTVV.

The chain recombines TRBV15 with TRBJ1-6, with 9 bases identical to TRBD1. The CDR3 totals 18 residues. J lost 3 bases, V lost 4 bases, and 10 bases had no gene match. CDR1 LNHNV and CDR2 YYDKDF come from the germline V gene (reference sequence). Here the CDR3 DNA reads TGTGCCACCAGCATCTCACCGTCGGGACAGGGCTATAATTCACCCCTCCACTTT. Translated, it gives CATSISPSGQGYNSPLHF.